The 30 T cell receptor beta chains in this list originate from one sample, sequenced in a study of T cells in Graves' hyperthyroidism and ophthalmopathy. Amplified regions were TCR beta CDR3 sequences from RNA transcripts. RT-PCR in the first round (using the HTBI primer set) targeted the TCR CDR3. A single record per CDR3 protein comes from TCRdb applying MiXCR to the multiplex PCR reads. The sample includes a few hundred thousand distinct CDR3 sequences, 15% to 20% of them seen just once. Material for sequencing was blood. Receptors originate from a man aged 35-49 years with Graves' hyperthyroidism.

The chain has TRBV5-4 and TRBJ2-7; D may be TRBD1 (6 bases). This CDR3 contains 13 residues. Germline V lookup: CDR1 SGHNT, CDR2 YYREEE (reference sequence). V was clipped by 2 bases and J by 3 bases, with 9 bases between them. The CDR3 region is CASSLKQGYEQYF. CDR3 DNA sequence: TGTGCCAGCAGCTTAAAACAGGGCTACGAGCAGTACTTC.

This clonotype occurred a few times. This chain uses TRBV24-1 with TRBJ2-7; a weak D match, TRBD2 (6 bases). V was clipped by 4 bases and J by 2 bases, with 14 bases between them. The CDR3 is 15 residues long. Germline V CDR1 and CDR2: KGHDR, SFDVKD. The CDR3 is CATSDAGTSTYEQYF. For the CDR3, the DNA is TGTGCCACCAGTGACGCCGGGACTTCGACCTACGAGCAGTACTTC.

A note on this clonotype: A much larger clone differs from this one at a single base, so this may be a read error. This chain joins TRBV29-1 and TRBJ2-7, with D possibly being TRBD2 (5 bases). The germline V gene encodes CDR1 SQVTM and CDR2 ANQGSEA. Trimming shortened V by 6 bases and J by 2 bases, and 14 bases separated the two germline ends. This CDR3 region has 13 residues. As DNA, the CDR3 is TGCAGCGTACGCGGTGGGAGACCCTACGAGCAGTACTTC. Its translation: CSVRGGRPYEQYF.

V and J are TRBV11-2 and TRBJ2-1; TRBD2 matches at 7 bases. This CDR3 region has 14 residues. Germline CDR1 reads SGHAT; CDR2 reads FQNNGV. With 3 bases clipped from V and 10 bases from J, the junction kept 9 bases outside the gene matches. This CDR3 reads CASSFLAALQEQFF. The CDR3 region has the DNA TGTGCCAGCAGCTTCCTAGCGGCCCTTCAGGAGCAGTTCTTC.

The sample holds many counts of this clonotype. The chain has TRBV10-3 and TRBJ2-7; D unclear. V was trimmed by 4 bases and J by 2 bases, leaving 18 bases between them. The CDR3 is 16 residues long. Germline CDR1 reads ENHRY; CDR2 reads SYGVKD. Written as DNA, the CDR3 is TGTGCCATCAGTGGTCTGGCTCGAGGCACCACCTACGAGCAGTACTTC. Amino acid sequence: CAISGLARGTTYEQYF.

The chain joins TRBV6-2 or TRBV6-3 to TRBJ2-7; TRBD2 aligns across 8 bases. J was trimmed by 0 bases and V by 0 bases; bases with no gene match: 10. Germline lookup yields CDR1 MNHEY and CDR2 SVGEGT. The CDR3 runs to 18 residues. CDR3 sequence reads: CASSYSSRGGTSSYEQYF. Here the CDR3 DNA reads TGTGCCAGCAGTTACTCGAGTAGAGGCGGGACTAGCTCCTACGAGCAGTACTTC.

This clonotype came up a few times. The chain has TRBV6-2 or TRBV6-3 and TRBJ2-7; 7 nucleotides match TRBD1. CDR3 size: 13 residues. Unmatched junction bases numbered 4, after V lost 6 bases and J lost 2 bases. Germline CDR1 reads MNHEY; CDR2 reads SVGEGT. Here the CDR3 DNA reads TGTGCCAGCAGGGGACAGCGAACCTACGAGCAGTACTTC. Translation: CASRGQRTYEQYF.

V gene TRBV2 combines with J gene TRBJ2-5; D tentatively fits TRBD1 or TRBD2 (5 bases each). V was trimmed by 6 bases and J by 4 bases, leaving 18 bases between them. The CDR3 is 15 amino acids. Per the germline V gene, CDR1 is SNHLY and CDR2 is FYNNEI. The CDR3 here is CASRGTGGVRETQYF. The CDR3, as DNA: TGTGCCAGCAGGGGGACGGGCGGAGTGAGAGAGACCCAGTACTTC.

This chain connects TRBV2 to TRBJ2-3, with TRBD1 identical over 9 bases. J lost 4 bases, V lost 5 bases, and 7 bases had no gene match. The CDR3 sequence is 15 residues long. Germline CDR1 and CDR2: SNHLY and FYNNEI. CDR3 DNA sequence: TGTGCCAGCAGTTTGACAGGGGGTAACGCAGATACGCAGTATTTT. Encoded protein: CASSLTGGNADTQYF.

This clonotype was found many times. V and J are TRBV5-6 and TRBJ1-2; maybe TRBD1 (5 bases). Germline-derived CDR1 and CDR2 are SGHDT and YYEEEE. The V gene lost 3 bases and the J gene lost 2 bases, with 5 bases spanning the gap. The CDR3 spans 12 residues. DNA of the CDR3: TGTGCCAGCAGCTGGGGGAACTATGGCTACACCTTC. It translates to CASSWGNYGYTF.

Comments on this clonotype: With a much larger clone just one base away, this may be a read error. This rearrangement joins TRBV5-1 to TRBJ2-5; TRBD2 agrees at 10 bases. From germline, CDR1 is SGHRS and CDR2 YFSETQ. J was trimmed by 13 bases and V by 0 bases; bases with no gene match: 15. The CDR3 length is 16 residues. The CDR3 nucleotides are TGCGCCAGCAGCTTGGGGCTAGCGGGGGAGTCGGCCGGAAGGTACTTC. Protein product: CASSLGLAGESAGRYF.

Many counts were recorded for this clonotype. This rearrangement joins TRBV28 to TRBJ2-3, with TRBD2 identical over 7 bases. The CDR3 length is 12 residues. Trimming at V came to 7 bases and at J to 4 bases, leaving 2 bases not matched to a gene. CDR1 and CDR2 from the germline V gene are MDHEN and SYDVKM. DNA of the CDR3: TGTGCCAGCAACGGGAGGCCAGATACGCAGTATTTT. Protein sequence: CASNGRPDTQYF.

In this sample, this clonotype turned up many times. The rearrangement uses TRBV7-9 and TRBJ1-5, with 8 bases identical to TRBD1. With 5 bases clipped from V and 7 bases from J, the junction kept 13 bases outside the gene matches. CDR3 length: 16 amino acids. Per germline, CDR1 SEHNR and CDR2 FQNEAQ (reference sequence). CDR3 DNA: TGTGCCAGCAGCCCCGGACAGGGCGCGACTCCGCAGCCCCAGCATTTT. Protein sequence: CASSPGQGATPQPQHF.

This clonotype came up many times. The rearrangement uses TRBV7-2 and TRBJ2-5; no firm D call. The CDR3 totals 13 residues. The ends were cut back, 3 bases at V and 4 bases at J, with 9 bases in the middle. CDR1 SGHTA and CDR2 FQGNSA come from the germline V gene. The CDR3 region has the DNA TGTGCCAGCAGCTTTTCACTCCTAGAGACCCAGTACTTC. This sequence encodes CASSFSLLETQYF. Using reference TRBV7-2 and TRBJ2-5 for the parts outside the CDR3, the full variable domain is GAGVSQSPSNKVTEKGKDVELRCDPISGHTALYWYRQSLGQGLEFLIYFQGNSAPDKSGLPSDRFSAERTGGSVSTLTIQRTQQEDSAVYLCASSFSLLETQYFGPGTRLLVL.

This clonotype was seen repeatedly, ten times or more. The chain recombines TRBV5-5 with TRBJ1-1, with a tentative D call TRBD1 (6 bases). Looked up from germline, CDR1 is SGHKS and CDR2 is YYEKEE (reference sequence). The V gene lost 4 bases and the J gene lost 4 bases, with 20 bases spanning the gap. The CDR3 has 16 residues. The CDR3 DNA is TGTGCCAGCAGCCTCTCCCGAGGGGGATGGCTCACTGAAGCTTTCTTT. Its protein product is CASSLSRGGWLTEAFF. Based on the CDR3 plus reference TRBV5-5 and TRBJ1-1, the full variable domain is DAGVTQSPTHLIKTRGQQVTLRCSPISGHKSVSWYQQVLGQGPQFIFQYYEKEERGRGNFPDRFSARQFPNYSSELNVNALLLGDSALYLCASSLSRGGWLTEAFFGQGTRLTVV.

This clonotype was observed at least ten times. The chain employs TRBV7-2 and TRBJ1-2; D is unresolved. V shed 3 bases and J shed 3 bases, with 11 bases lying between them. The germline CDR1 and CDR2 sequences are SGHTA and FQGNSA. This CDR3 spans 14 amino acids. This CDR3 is CASSLGTAHYGYTF. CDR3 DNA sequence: TGTGCCAGCAGCTTGGGCACAGCCCACTATGGCTACACCTTC.

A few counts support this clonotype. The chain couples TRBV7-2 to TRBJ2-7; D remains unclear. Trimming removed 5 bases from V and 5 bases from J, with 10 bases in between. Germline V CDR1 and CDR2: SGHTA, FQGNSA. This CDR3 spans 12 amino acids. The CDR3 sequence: CASSTYNDEQYF. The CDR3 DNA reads TGTGCCAGCAGCACATACAACGACGAGCAGTACTTC. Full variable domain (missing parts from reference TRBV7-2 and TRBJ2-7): GAGVSQSPSNKVTEKGKDVELRCDPISGHTALYWYRQSLGQGLEFLIYFQGNSAPDKSGLPSDRFSAERTGGSVSTLTIQRTQQEDSAVYLCASSTYNDEQYFGPGTRLTVT.

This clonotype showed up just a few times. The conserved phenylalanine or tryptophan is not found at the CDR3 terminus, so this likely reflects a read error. DNA of the CDR3: TGCAGTGCCGATCGCAGATCATATGGCTACACCCTC. Residues: CSADRRSYGYTL. This chain uses TRBV20-1 with TRBJ1-2; no clear D gene. The CDR3 has 12 amino acids. The ends were cut back, 6 bases at V and 5 bases at J, with 13 bases in the middle. Germline lookup yields CDR1 DFQATT and CDR2 SNEGSKA (reference sequence).

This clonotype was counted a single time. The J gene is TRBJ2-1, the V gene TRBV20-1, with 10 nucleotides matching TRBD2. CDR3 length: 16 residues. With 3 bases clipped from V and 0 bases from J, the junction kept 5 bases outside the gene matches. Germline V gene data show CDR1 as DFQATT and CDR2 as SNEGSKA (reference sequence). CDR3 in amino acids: CSARGAGGPSYNEQFF. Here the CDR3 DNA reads TGCAGTGCTAGGGGAGCGGGAGGGCCCTCCTACAATGAGCAGTTCTTC.

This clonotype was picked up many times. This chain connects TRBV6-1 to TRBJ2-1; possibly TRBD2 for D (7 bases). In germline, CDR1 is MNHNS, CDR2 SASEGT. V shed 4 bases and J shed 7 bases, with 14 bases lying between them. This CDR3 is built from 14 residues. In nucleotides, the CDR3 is TGTGCCAGCAGTGCGAGGGGGGGGCGGAATGAGCAGTTCTTC. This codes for CASSARGGRNEQFF.

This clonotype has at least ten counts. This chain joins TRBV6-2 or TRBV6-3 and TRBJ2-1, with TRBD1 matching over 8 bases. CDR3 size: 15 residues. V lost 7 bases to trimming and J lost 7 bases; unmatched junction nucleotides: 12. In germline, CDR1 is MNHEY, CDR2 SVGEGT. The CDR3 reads CASTTPGQAGNEQFF. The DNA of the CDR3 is TGTGCCAGCACCACACCGGGACAGGCTGGTAATGAGCAGTTCTTC.

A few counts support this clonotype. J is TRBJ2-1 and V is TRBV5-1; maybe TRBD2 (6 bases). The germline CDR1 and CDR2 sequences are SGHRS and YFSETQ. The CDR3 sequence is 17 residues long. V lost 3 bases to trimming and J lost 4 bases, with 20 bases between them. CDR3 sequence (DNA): TGCGCCAGCAGCTCGGGAAGCCGACTAGTCCCGTACAATGAGCAGTTCTTC. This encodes CASSSGSRLVPYNEQFF.

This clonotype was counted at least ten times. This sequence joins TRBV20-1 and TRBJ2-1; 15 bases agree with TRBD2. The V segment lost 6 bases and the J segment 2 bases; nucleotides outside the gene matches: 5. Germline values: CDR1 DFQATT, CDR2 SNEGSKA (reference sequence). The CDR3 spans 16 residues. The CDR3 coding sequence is TGCAGTGCGACCGGGACTAGCGGGGGGACCTACAATGAGCAGTTCTTC. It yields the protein CSATGTSGGTYNEQFF.

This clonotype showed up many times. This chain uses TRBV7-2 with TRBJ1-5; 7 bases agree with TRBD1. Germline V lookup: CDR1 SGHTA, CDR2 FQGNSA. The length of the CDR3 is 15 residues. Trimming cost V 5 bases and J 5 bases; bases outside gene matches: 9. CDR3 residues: CASSLRYTGDQPQHF. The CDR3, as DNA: TGTGCCAGCAGCCTACGGTACACAGGGGATCAGCCCCAGCATTTT.

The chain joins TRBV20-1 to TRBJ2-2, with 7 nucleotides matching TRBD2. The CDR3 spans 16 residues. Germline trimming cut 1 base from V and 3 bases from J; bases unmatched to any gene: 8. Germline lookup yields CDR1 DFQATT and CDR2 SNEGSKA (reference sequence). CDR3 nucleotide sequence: TGCAGTGCTAGAGGACTAGAGCGGGGATACACCGGGGAGCTGTTTTTT. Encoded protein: CSARGLERGYTGELFF.

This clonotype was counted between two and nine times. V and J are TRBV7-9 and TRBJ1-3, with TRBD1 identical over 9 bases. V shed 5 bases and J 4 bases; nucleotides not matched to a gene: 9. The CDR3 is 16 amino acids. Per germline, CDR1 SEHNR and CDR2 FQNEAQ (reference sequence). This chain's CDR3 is CASSPGTGSDGNTIYF. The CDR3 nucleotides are TGTGCCAGCAGCCCGGGGACAGGGAGCGACGGAAACACCATATATTTT.

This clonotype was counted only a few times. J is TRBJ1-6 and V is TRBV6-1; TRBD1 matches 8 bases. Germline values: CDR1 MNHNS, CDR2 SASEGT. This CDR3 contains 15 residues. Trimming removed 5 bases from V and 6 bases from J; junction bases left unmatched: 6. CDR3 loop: CASSYFDRGNSPLHF. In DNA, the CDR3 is TGTGCCAGCAGTTATTTTGACAGGGGTAATTCACCCCTCCACTTT.

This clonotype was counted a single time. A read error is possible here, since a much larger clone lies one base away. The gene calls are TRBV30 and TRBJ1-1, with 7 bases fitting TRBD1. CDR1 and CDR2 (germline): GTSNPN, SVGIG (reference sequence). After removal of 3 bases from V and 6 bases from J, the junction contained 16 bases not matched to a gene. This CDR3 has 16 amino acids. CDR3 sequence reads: CAWSTGEGASGAEAFF. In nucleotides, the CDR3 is TGTGCCTGGAGCACGGGAGAGGGGGCGTCAGGCGCTGAAGCTTTCTTT.

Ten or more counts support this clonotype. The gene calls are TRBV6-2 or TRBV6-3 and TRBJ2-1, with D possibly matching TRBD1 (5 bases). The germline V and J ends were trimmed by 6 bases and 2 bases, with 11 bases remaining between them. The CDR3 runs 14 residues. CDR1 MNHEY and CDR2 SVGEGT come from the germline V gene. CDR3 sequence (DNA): TGTGCCAGCAGGGGCGACAGCCCCTACAATGAGCAGTTCTTC. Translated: CASRGDSPYNEQFF.

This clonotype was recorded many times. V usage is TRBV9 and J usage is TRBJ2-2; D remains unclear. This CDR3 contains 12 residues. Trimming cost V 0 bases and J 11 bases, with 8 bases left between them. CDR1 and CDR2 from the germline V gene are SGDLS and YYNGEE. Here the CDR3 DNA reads TGTGCCAGCAGCGTAGAAAAGGGAGAGCTGTTTTTT. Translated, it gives CASSVEKGELFF.